This record covers a single T cell receptor (beta chain). The antigen remains undetermined. TCRdb ran MiXCR on the reads and lists one entry per CDR3 protein. The data show some 350,000 distinct CDR3 sequences, with roughly 34% seen just once and 13% held by the top ten. This entry is derived from a study of T cell repertoires in cytomegalovirus infection. The CDR3 has 15 residues. CDR1 MNHNS and CDR2 SASEGT come from the germline V gene. Trimming removed 6 bases from V and 6 bases from J, with 17 bases in between. The genes are TRBV6-1 and TRBJ2-2; a weak D match, TRBD1 (6 bases). The source material was cultured PBMCs, sampled from culture after CMV antigen stimulation. The receptor's source is a human donor in good health (CMV status not recorded). Some clones in this sample may be carry-over from other donors' samples. The CDR3 protein is CASRPTGLGAGELFF. CDR3 DNA sequence: TGTGCCAGCAGGCCCACAGGGTTGGGGGCCGGGGAGCTGTTTTTT.